This TCR beta chain was identified during a study of cytomegalovirus exposure and HLA in healthy donors. The PCR had 60 Vbeta and 13 Jbeta primers. Profiled with immunoSEQ multiplex PCR; TCRdb holds only in-frame clones, not every one. The table lists roughly 77,000 clones, about 78% of them singletons. Comment on this clone: Its antigen is undetermined.

General study results and limits: In a later analysis, several top co-occurrence clusters appeared linked to parvovirus B19, influenza, CMV and Epstein-Barr virus.

CDR1 is SGHVS, CDR2 FNYEAQ, per germline. There are 17 residues in the CDR3. V trimming: 4 bases; J trimming: 0 bases; junction bases outside the gene matches: 3. The gene calls are TRBV7-6 and TRBJ2-5; 15 bases agree with TRBD2. Source material: PBMCs. The sequence was collected from a woman aged 35 to 49 in good health and CMV-seropositive. The CDR3 here is CASSSGLAGGYQETQYF. The CDR3 region has the DNA TGTGCCAGCAGCTCCGGACTAGCGGGGGGGTACCAAGAGACCCAGTACTTC.